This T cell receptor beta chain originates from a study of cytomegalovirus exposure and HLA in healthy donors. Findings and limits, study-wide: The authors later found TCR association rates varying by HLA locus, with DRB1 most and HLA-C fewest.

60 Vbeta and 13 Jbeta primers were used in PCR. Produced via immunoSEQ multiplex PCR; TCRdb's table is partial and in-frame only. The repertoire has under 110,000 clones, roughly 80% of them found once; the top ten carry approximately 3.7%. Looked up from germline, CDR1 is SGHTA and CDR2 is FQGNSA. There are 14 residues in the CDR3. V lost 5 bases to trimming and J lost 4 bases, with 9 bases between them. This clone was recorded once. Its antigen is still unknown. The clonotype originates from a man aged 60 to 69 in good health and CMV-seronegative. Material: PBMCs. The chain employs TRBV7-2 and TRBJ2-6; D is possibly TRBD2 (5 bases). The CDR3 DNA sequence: TGTGCCAGCAGCCAGCGGACCGGGGCCAACGTCCTGACTTTC. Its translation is CASSQRTGANVLTF. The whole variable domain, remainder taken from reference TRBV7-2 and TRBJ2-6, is GAGVSQSPSNKVTEKGKDVELRCDPISGHTALYWYRQSLGQGLEFLIYFQGNSAPDKSGLPSDRFSAERTGGSVSTLTIQRTQQEDSAVYLCASSQRTGANVLTFGAGSRLTVL.